The 12 T cell receptor beta chains below were found in one sample sequenced in a study of blood T cells in healthy people across ages. The second PCR ran roughly 6 to 11 cycles with a sample-barcoded 5' primer and J-beta primers. TCRdb re-analysed the 5' RACE reads in MiXCR, keeping a single row per CDR3 protein. The data contain around 800,000 distinct CDR3 sequences, 35% to 50% of them singletons. Material for sequencing was blood. The receptors shown here come from a man older than 75 in good health.

This chain connects TRBV25-1 to TRBJ2-5; no reliable D call. The CDR3 is 15 amino acids. CDR1 MGHDK and CDR2 SYGVNS come from the germline V gene. V was trimmed by 0 bases and J by 1 base, leaving 9 bases between them. In nucleotides, the CDR3 is TGTGCCAGCAGTGAATACGGGTACCGCCAAGAGACCCAGTACTTC. As protein: CASSEYGYRQETQYF.

This clonotype was detected ten times or more. The chain recombines TRBV20-1 with TRBJ2-3; 10 nucleotides match TRBD2. Looked up from germline, CDR1 is DFQATT and CDR2 is SNEGSKA (reference sequence). CDR3 size: 14 residues. Trimming at V came to 2 bases and at J to 6 bases, leaving 5 bases not matched to a gene. The CDR3 region has the DNA TGCAGTGCTAGACTAGCGGGAGAATATGATACGCAGTATTTT. It is translated as CSARLAGEYDTQYF.

This clonotype was detected ten times or more. This rearrangement joins TRBV12-3 or TRBV12-4 to TRBJ2-5, with TRBD2 matching over 11 bases. V trimming: 5 bases; J trimming: 5 bases; junction bases outside the gene matches: 10. The CDR3 is 16 amino acids. The CDR3 region is CASSPTSGSRRETQYF. CDR3 DNA: TGTGCCAGCAGTCCTACTAGCGGGAGTAGGCGGGAGACCCAGTACTTC.

Comments on this clonotype: One end of the junction does not line up with germline, which may come from a read error. DNA for the CDR3: TGTGCCAGCAGCTTGGAAGCGGGCCCTGCAGATACGCAGTATTTT. Protein sequence: CASSLEAGPADTQYF. V is TRBV5-1 and J is TRBJ2-3; a possible D gene is TRBD2 (6 bases). In germline, CDR1 is SGHRS, CDR2 YFSETQ. The CDR3 is 15 amino acids.

This sequence joins TRBV19 and TRBJ2-2, with D tentatively TRBD2 (6 bases). The CDR3 extends over 14 amino acids. Per the germline V gene, CDR1 is LNHDA and CDR2 is SQIVND (reference sequence). V dropped 7 bases and J dropped 6 bases, with 15 bases sitting between them. CDR3 coding DNA: TGTGCCAGTATCCAGACTAGGGCAGCCGGGGAGCTGTTTTTT. Translating gives CASIQTRAAGELFF.

The V call is TRBV27, the J call TRBJ2-2; unclear D gene. This CDR3 has 14 residues. V lost 1 base and J lost 4, with 7 bases in between. CDR1 is MNHEY, CDR2 SMNVEV, per germline (reference sequence). The CDR3 protein is CASSLFAVTGELFF. CDR3 bases: TGTGCCAGCAGTTTATTTGCCGTCACCGGGGAGCTGTTTTTT.

This clonotype was seen repeatedly, ten times or more. This rearrangement joins TRBV7-9 to TRBJ2-7; 8 nucleotides match TRBD2. CDR1 is SEHNR, CDR2 FQNEAQ, per germline (reference sequence). This CDR3 region has 14 residues. J was trimmed by 2 bases and V by 0 bases; bases with no gene match: 0. This chain's CDR3 is CASSLAGLAYEQYF. Here the CDR3 DNA reads TGTGCCAGCAGCTTAGCGGGACTAGCCTACGAGCAGTACTTC.

CDR3 bases: TGTGCCAGCAGCCCGCTATCGGGACCATTCTACGAGCAGTACTTC. Translating it yields CASSPLSGPFYEQYF. The chain carries TRBV3-1 and TRBJ2-4, with D perhaps TRBD1 or TRBD2 (5 bases each). The J call is in doubt because the DNA end fits TRBJ2-7 better. Per germline, CDR1 LGHDT and CDR2 YNNKEL (reference sequence). CDR3 length equals 15 residues.

The rearrangement uses TRBV4-1 and TRBJ2-7; 7 nucleotides agree with TRBD1. The J call could be wrong; TRBJ2-5 is a better fit for the DNA end. The length of the CDR3 is 15 residues. Looked up from germline, CDR1 is MGHRA and CDR2 is YSYEKL. The CDR3 protein is CASSQATGRLETQYF. The CDR3 nucleotides are TGCGCCAGCAGCCAAGCGACAGGGAGATTGGAGACCCAGTACTTC.

This clonotype was counted at least ten times. The chain joins TRBV14 to TRBJ2-2; D gene ambiguous. CDR1 and CDR2 from the germline V gene are SGHDN and FVKESK. CDR3 length equals 13 residues. The V gene lost 0 bases and the J gene lost 5 bases, with 4 bases spanning the gap. The DNA for the CDR3 is TGTGCCAGCAGCCAAGATTTAACCGGGGAGCTGTTTTTT. Protein product: CASSQDLTGELFF.

This clonotype has only a few counts. The rearrangement links TRBV6-2 or TRBV6-3 to TRBJ2-5; 9 nucleotides match TRBD1. Germline-derived CDR1 and CDR2 are MNHEY and SVGEGT. The CDR3 runs to 16 residues. After removal of 1 base from V and 6 bases from J, the junction contained 9 bases not matched to a gene. The CDR3 DNA is TGTGCCAGCAGTTACTTAGGGACAGGGAGGGGGAAGACCCAGTACTTC. Amino acid sequence: CASSYLGTGRGKTQYF.

This chain connects TRBV28 to TRBJ2-5; 9 bases match TRBD2. The CDR3 loop spans 15 amino acids. Germline values: CDR1 MDHEN, CDR2 SYDVKM. The V segment lost 3 bases and the J segment 0 bases; nucleotides outside the gene matches: 2. The CDR3 nucleotides read TGTGCCAGCAGTTTTACTAGCGGGTACCAAGAGACCCAGTACTTC. Its protein product is CASSFTSGYQETQYF.